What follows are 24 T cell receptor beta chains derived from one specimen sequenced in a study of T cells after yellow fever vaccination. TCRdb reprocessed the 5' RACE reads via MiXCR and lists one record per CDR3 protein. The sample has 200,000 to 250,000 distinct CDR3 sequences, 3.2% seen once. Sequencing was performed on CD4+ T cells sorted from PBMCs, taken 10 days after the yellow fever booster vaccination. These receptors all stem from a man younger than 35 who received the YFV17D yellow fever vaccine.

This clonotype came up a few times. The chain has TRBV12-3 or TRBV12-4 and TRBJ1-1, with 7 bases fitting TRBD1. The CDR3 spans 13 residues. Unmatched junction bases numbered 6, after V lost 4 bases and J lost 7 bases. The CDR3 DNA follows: TGTGCCAGCAGTTCCGGACAGGTCTATGAAGCTTTCTTT. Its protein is CASSSGQVYEAFF.

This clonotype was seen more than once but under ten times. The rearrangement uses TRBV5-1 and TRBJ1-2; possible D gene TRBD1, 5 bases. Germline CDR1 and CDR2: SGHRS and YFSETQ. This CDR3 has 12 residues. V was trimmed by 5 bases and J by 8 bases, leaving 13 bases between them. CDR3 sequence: CASRRQGGGYTF. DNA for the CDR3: TGCGCCAGCAGGAGGCAGGGTGGCGGCTACACCTTC.

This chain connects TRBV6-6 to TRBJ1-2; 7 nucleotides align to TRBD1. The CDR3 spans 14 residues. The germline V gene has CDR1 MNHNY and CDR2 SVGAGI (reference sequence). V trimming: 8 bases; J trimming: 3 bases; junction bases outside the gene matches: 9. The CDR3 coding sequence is TGTGCCAGCCGCGCCTCCGGACAGGACTATGGCTACACCTTC. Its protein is CASRASGQDYGYTF.

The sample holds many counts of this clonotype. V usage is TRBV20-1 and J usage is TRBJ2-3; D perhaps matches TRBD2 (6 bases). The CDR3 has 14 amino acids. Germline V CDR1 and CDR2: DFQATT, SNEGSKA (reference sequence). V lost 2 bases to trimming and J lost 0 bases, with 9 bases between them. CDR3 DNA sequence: TGCAGTGCTAGAATGGCGGGGAGCACAGATACGCAGTATTTT. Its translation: CSARMAGSTDTQYF.

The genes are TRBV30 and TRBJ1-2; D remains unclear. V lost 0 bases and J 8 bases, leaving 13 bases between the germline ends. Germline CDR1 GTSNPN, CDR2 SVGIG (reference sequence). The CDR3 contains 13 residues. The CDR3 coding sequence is TGTGCCTGGAGTGTAAGCAGGCCGGGGGGCTACACCTTC. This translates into CAWSVSRPGGYTF.

The CDR3 is CASSQVKGLSSYNEQFF. The CDR3 coding sequence is TGTGCCAGCAGCCAAGTGAAAGGACTAAGCTCCTACAATGAGCAGTTCTTC. V usage is TRBV4-2 and J usage is TRBJ2-1; perhaps TRBD2 as D (6 bases). The V gene lost 1 base and the J gene lost 0 bases, with 13 bases spanning the gap. There are 17 residues in the CDR3. The germline V gene has CDR1 LGHNA and CDR2 YNFKEQ.

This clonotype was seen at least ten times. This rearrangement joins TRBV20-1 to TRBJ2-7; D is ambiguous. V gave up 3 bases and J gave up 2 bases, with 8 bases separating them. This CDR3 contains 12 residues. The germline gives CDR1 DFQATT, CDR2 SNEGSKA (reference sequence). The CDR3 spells CSARARAYEQYF. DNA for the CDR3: TGCAGTGCTAGGGCCCGGGCCTACGAGCAGTACTTC.

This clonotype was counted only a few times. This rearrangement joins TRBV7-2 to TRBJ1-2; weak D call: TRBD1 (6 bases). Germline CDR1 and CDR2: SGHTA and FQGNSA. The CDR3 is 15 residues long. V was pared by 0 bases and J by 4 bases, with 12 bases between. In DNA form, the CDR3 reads TGTGCCAGCAGCTTAGCGCGGGGCAGGGGCTATGGCTACACCTTC. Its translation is CASSLARGRGYGYTF.

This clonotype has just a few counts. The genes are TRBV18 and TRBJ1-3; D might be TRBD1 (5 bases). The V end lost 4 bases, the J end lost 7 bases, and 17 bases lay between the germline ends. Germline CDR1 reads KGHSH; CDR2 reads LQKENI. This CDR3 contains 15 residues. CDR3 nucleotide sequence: TGTGCCAGCTCACTTCGGGACGGAGCAACTAACACCATATATTTT. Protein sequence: CASSLRDGATNTIYF.

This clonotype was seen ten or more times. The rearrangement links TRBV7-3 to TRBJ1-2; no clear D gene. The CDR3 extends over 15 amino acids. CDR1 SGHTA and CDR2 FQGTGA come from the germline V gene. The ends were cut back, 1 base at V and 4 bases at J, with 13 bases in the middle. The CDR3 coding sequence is TGTGCCAGCAGCTTAAAGGCAGGTCACTTCTATGGCTACACCTTC. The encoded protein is CASSLKAGHFYGYTF.

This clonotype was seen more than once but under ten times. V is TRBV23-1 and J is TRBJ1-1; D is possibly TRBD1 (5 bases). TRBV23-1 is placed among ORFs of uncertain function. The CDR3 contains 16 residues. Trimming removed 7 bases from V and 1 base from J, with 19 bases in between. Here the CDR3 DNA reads TGCGCCAGCACTCCGGGACCGCGGGCCCAGAACACTGAAGCTTTCTTT. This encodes CASTPGPRAQNTEAFF.

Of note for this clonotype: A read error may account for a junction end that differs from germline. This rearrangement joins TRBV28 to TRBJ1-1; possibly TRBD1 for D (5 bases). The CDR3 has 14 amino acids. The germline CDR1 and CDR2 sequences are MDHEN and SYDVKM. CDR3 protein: CAGSSTGMNTEAFF. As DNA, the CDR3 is TGTGCCGGCAGCTCCACAGGAATGAACACTGAAGCTTTCTTT.

The CDR3 here is CASSQSTGFMNTEAFF. Written as DNA, the CDR3 is TGCGCCAGCAGTCAATCGACAGGATTTATGAACACTGAAGCTTTCTTT. The rearrangement joins TRBV23-1 to TRBJ1-1, with D possibly being TRBD1 (6 bases). TRBV23-1 is assigned to the ORF class and has an uncertain function. V shed 0 bases and J shed 0 bases, with 11 bases lying between them. The CDR3 is made up of 16 amino acids.

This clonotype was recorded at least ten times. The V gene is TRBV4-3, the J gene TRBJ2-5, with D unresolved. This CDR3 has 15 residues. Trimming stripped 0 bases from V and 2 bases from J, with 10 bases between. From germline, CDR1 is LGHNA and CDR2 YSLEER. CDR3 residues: CASSQDLARQETQYF. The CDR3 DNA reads TGCGCCAGCAGCCAAGATTTGGCTAGACAAGAGACCCAGTACTTC.

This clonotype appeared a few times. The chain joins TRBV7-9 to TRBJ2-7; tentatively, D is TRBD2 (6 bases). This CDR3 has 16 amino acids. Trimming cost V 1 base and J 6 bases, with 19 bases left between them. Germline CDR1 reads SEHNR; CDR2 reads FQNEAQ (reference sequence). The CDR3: CASSLGPGGAGSEQYV. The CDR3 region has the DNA TGTGCCAGCAGCTTAGGGCCTGGTGGGGCGGGGAGCGAGCAGTACGTC.

The CDR3 spells CASSADSKNIQYF. The CDR3 nucleotides read TGTGCCAGCTCCGCGGACAGCAAAAACATTCAGTACTTC. The V gene is TRBV18, the J gene TRBJ2-4, with a possible D match to TRBD1 (6 bases). CDR3 length: 13 residues. V was cut by 6 bases and J by 3 bases, with 9 bases left in between. Germline V CDR1 and CDR2: KGHSH, LQKENI.

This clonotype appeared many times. CDR3 region: CASSLFTGPFYEQYF. CDR3 in DNA: TGTGCCAGCAGCTTATTCACAGGGCCGTTCTACGAGCAGTACTTC. The gene calls are TRBV11-1 and TRBJ2-7, with D tentatively TRBD1 (6 bases). Germline assignment: CDR1 SGHAT and CDR2 FQDESV (reference sequence). This CDR3 comprises 15 residues. Trimming shortened V by 2 bases and J by 3 bases, and 14 bases separated the two germline ends.

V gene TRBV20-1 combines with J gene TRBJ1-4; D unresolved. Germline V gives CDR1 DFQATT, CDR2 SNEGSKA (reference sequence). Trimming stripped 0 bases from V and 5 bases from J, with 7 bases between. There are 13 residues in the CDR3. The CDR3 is CSAREHANEKLFF. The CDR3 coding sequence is TGCAGTGCTAGAGAACACGCGAATGAAAAACTGTTTTTT.

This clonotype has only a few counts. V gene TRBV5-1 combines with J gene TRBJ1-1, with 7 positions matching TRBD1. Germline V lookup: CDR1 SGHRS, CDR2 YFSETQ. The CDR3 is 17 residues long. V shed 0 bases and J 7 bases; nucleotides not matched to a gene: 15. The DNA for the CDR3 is TGCGCCAGCAGCTTGGAGTTAGGACAGGACTTGCGGGGTGAAGCTTTCTTT. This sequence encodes CASSLELGQDLRGEAFF.

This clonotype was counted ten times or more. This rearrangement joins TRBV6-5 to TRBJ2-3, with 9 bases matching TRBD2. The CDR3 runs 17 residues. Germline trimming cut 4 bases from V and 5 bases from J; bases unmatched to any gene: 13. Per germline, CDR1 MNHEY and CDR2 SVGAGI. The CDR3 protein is CASSFRQRGVSIDTQYF. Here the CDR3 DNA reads TGTGCCAGCAGTTTTCGACAGCGGGGGGTGTCTATAGATACGCAGTATTTT.

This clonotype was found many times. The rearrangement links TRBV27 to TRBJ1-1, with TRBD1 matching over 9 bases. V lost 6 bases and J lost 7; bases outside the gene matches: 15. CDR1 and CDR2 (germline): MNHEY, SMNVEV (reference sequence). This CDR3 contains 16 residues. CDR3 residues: CASSAFFTGGAYEAFF. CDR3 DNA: TGTGCCAGCAGCGCCTTCTTTACAGGGGGCGCGTATGAAGCTTTCTTT.

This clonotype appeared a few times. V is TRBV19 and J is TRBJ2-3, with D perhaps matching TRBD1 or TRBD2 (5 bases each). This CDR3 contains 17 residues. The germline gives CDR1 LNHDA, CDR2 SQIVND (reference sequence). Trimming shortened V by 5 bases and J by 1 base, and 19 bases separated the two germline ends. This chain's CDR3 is CASSPPGPTARTDTQYF. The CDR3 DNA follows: TGTGCCAGTAGTCCCCCGGGACCTACGGCGCGCACAGATACGCAGTATTTT.

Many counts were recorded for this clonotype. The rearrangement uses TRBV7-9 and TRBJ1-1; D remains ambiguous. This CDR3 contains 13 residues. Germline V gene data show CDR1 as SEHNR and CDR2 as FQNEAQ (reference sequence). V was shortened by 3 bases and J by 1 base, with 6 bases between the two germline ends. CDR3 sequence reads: CASSFSQNTEAFF. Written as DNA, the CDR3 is TGTGCCAGCAGCTTCTCACAGAACACTGAAGCTTTCTTT.

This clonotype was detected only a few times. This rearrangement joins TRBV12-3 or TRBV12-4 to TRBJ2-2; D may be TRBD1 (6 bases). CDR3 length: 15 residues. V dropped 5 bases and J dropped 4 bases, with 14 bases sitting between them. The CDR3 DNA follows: TGTGCCAGCAGTCTCCAGGGGATGGCCACCGGGGAGCTGTTTTTT. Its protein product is CASSLQGMATGELFF.